A single sample is the source of the 2 T cell receptor beta chains below, sequenced in a study of human T cells and chemical hapten exposure. Time point given: patch test 2, 6 weeks after DPC sensitization. Treatment meaning: therapeutic diphenylcyclopropenone sensitization with weekly scalp DPC. One entry per CDR3 protein results from TCRdb running MiXCR on the RACE reads. The sample carries 75,000 to 100,000 distinct CDR3 sequences, about 9% recorded once. Sequences were derived from whole blood, sampled in connection with sensitization to the hapten diphenylcyclopropenone (DPC). The receptors come from a woman in her 40s with alopecia areata. Some clones in this sample may be carry-over from other donors' samples.

Many counts were recorded for this clonotype. V and J are TRBV12-3 or TRBV12-4 and TRBJ1-2; D is undetermined. Trimming shortened V by 2 bases and J by 8 bases, and 15 bases separated the two germline ends. This CDR3 spans 14 amino acids. The CDR3 DNA reads TGTGCCAGCAGTTTATCGATGGGGAAAGGCGGCTACACCTTC. It encodes CASSLSMGKGGYTF.

This clonotype has a handful of counts. The chain has TRBV28 and TRBJ1-2; no definite D call. Trimming removed 3 bases at V and 5 bases at J, with 7 bases between. CDR3 length: 12 amino acids. Per the germline V gene, CDR1 is MDHEN and CDR2 is SYDVKM. The CDR3 protein is CASSFARYGYTF. CDR3 DNA: TGTGCCAGCAGTTTTGCGAGATATGGCTACACCTTC.